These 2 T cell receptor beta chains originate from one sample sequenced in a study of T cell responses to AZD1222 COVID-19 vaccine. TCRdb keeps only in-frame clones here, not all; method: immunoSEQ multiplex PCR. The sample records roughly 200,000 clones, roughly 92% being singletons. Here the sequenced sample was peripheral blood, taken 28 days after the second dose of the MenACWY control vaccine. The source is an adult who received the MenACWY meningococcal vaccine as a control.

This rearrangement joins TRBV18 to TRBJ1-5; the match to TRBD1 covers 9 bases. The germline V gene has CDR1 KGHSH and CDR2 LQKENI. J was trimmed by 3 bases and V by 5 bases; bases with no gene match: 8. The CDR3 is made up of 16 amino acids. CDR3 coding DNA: TGTGCCAGCTCATCCGGGACAGGGCTATTCAATCAGCCCCAGCATTTT. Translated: CASSSGTGLFNQPQHF.

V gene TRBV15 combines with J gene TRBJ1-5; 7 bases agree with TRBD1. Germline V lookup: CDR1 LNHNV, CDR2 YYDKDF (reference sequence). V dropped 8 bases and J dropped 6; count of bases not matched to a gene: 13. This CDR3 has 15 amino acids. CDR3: CATSPGQRRGQPQHF. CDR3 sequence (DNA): TGTGCCACCTCACCGGGACAGCGACGGGGTCAGCCCCAGCATTTT.